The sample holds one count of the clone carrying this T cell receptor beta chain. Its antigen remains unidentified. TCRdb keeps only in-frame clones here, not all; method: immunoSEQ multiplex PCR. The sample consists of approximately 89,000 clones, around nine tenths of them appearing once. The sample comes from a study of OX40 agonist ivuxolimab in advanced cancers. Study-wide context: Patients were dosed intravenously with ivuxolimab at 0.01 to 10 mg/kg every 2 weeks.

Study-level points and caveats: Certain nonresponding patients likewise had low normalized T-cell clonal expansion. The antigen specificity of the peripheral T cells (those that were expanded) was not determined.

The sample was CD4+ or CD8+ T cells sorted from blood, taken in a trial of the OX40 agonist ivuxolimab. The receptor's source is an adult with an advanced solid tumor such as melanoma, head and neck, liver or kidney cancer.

This CDR3 is CATSIDPTNYGYTF. Written as DNA, the CDR3 is TGTGCCACCAGCATCGATCCCACCAACTATGGCTACACCTTC. The chain has TRBV15 and TRBJ1-2; D is unclear. Germline CDR1 is LNHNV and CDR2 is YYDKDF (reference sequence). Trimming left V 4 bases short and J 2 bases short, with 11 bases between. The CDR3 length is 14 residues.